Each of the 3 T cell receptor beta chains below was sequenced from the same sample in a study of OX40 agonist ivuxolimab in advanced cancers. The repertoire was sequenced with immunoSEQ multiplex PCR; TCRdb's copy has only in-frame clones and lacks some. The data hold around 34,000 clones, with roughly 90% observed a single time. Specimen: CD4+ or CD8+ T cells sorted from blood, collected in a trial of the OX40 agonist ivuxolimab. These receptors originate from an adult with an advanced solid tumor such as melanoma, head and neck, liver or kidney cancer.

The gene calls are TRBV27 and TRBJ2-4, with TRBD1 matching over 8 bases. Germline values: CDR1 MNHEY, CDR2 SMNVEV (reference sequence). The CDR3 consists of 14 residues. Germline trimming cut 2 bases from V and 7 bases from J; bases unmatched to any gene: 4. The CDR3 DNA sequence: TGTGCCAGCAGTTTACAGGGGGCGCATAACATTCAGTACTTC. It encodes CASSLQGAHNIQYF.

A single count supports this clone. The V and J genes are TRBV9 and TRBJ1-4; D is perhaps TRBD1 (5 bases). The V end lost 0 bases, the J end lost 5 bases, and 8 bases lay between the germline ends. The CDR3 covers 14 residues. The germline V gene encodes CDR1 SGDLS and CDR2 YYNGEE. CDR3 amino acids: CASSVAGGNEKLFF. The CDR3 bases are TGTGCCAGCAGCGTAGCTGGGGGGAATGAAAAACTGTTTTTT. Full variable domain (outside the CDR3, taken from reference TRBV9 and TRBJ1-4): DSGVTQTPKHLITATGQRVTLRCSPRSGDLSVYWYQQSLDQGLQFLIQYYNGEERAKGNILERFSAQQFPDLHSELNLSSLELGDSALYFCASSVAGGNEKLFFGSGTQLSVL.

V and J are TRBV13 and TRBJ1-2; D remains unclear. The V and J ends lost 0 bases and 10 bases respectively, with 12 bases between them. This CDR3 comprises 13 residues. CDR1 is PRHDT and CDR2 is FYEKMQ in the germline V gene (reference sequence). Here the CDR3 DNA reads TGTGCCAGCAGCTTAGGAAGCCCAGGTGTCTACACCTTC. This sequence encodes CASSLGSPGVYTF.